One and the same sample provided the 26 T cell receptor beta chains below, sequenced in a study of cytomegalovirus exposure and HLA in healthy donors. PCR employed 60 Vbeta and 13 Jbeta primers. TCRdb's copy holds only in-frame clones and misses some; the assay was immunoSEQ multiplex PCR. The sample yields around 170,000 clones, around four fifths seen once. The sequenced material came from PBMCs. These receptors were collected from a woman between 50 and 59 years old in good health and CMV-seropositive.

A note on this clone: Other nucleotide sequences in the sample specify the same CDR3. The chain combines TRBV5-6 with TRBJ1-1; maybe TRBD1 (5 bases). V was cut by 1 base and J by 11 bases, with 21 bases left in between. CDR3 size: 15 residues. Germline V gives CDR1 SGHDT, CDR2 YYEEEE. CDR3 DNA sequence: TGTGCCAGCAGCTTGATGACCAGGGCCGCATTTGAGGCTTTCTTT. Translated, it gives CASSLMTRAAFEAFF.

This clone came up a few times. DNA for the CDR3: TGTGCCAGCAGCTTGGCGGGGACAGGGTCCTACGAGCAGTACTTC. Protein: CASSLAGTGSYEQYF. This sequence joins TRBV5-8 and TRBJ2-7; 9 positions agree with TRBD1. Germline CDR1 is SGHTS and CDR2 is YDEGEE. The J segment lost 1 base and the V segment lost 0 bases, leaving 2 bases of the junction unmatched. The CDR3 contains 15 residues. The full variable domain, rest sourced from reference TRBV5-8 and TRBJ2-7, is EAGVTQSPTHLIKTRGQQATLRCSPISGHTSVYWYQQALGLGLQFLLWYDEGEERNRGNFPPRFSGRQFPNYSSELNVNALELEDSALYLCASSLAGTGSYEQYFGPGTRLTVT.

CDR3 loop: CASGLVLGGSGNQPQHF. Written as DNA, the CDR3 is TGTGCTAGTGGTTTGGTTCTCGGGGGAAGCGGCAATCAGCCCCAGCATTTT. V is TRBV12-5 and J is TRBJ1-5; possibly TRBD1 for D (5 bases). The CDR3 is 17 amino acids. CDR1 and CDR2 from the germline V gene are LGHNT and FRNRAP. Deletions cut 0 bases from V and 2 bases from J, with 14 bases between.

The V gene is TRBV19, the J gene TRBJ1-2, with 8 bases that match TRBD1. V lost 8 bases, J lost 8 bases, and 10 bases stayed unmatched. The CDR3 runs 13 residues. Germline V CDR1 and CDR2: LNHDA, SQIVND (reference sequence). CDR3 sequence: CASRTGYSEGYTF. In DNA, the CDR3 is TGTGCCAGTCGGACAGGGTATTCTGAGGGCTACACCTTC.

Regarding this clone: Other DNA sequences from this sample encode an identical CDR3 as well. The chain joins TRBV18 to TRBJ2-3; D remains unclear. Germline V gives CDR1 KGHSH, CDR2 LQKENI. Trimming took 3 bases from V and 0 from J, leaving 4 bases between them. The CDR3 consists of 13 residues. In DNA form, the CDR3 reads TGTGCCAGCTCACCCCCAAGCACAGATACGCAGTATTTT. The encoded protein is CASSPPSTDTQYF.

This rearrangement joins TRBV29-1 to TRBJ1-2; 8 bases align to TRBD1. V gave up 2 bases and J gave up 8 bases; unmatched junction bases: 4. The CDR3 totals 12 residues. Germline values: CDR1 SQVTM, CDR2 ANQGSEA. The CDR3 loop reads CSVEQGAKGYTF. The CDR3 region has the DNA TGCAGCGTTGAACAGGGGGCTAAGGGCTACACCTTC.

The chain employs TRBV19 and TRBJ1-1, with 7 bases identical to TRBD1. The CDR3 covers 17 residues. J lost 4 bases, V lost 0 bases, and 11 bases had no gene match. CDR1 is LNHDA and CDR2 is SQIVND in the germline V gene (reference sequence). CDR3 residues: CASSIEVNRGFFTEAFF. The DNA of the CDR3 is TGTGCCAGTAGTATAGAGGTTAACAGGGGCTTCTTCACTGAAGCTTTCTTT.

The genes are TRBV7-2 and TRBJ1-6; possibly TRBD1 for D (5 bases). Trimming pared 1 base from V and 9 bases from J, leaving 13 bases between. The CDR3 sequence is 15 residues long. CDR1 is SGHTA, CDR2 FQGNSA, per germline. The CDR3 region has the DNA TGTGCCAGCAGCTTAGTGGGCGGGGCAAGTTCACCCCTCCACTTT. Residues: CASSLVGGASSPLHF.

The chain recombines TRBV10-3 with TRBJ2-5, with 9 bases identical to TRBD1. V was clipped by 4 bases and J by 1 base; unmatched bases: 7. Germline-derived CDR1 and CDR2 are ENHRY and SYGVKD. This CDR3 has 16 residues. CDR3 amino acids: CAISATTGGIQETQYF. The CDR3 DNA reads as TGTGCCATCAGTGCGACTACAGGGGGCATCCAAGAGACCCAGTACTTC.

The chain joins TRBV28 to TRBJ1-2, with 11 bases identical to TRBD1. V shed 1 base, J shed 7 bases, and the junction held 2 bases outside the gene matches. This CDR3 has 14 residues. The germline V gene has CDR1 MDHEN and CDR2 SYDVKM. The CDR3 reads CASSLSGTGGGYTF. CDR3 in DNA: TGTGCCAGCAGTTTATCAGGGACAGGGGGTGGCTACACCTTC.

The genes are TRBV27 and TRBJ2-3; D remains unclear. The V end lost 6 bases, the J end lost 4 bases, and 14 bases lay between the germline ends. CDR1 is MNHEY, CDR2 SMNVEV, per germline (reference sequence). CDR3 length: 14 residues. The CDR3, as DNA: TGTGCCAGCAGCCACGGAGCACAACCAGATACGCAGTATTTT. This encodes CASSHGAQPDTQYF.

The J gene is TRBJ2-5, the V gene TRBV5-1; tentatively, D is TRBD1 (6 bases). This CDR3 comprises 13 residues. CDR1 and CDR2 from the germline V gene are SGHRS and YFSETQ. The ends were cut back, 7 bases at V and 5 bases at J, with 15 bases in the middle. CDR3 protein: CASGLRGGETQYF. The DNA of the CDR3 is TGCGCCAGCGGCCTCAGGGGTGGGGAGACCCAGTACTTC. The variable domain in full, completed from reference TRBV5-1 and TRBJ2-5, reads KAGVTQTPRYLIKTRGQQVTLSCSPISGHRSVSWYQQTPGQGLQFLFEYFSETQRNKGNFPGRFSGRQFSNSRSEMNVSTLELGDSALYLCASGLRGGETQYFGPGTRLLVL.

The chain has TRBV6-5 and TRBJ2-7, with D possibly TRBD1 on 5 matching bases. The CDR3 covers 14 residues. CDR1 and CDR2 (germline): MNHEY, SVGAGI. V lost 2 bases and J lost 3, with 11 bases in between. CDR3 nucleotide sequence: TGTGCCAGCAGTTACGCCCGGCAGGGCTACGAGCAGTACTTC. Protein product: CASSYARQGYEQYF.

The rearrangement joins TRBV18 to TRBJ1-6; possible D gene TRBD1, 5 bases. The CDR3 length is 15 residues. V lost 3 bases and J 8 bases, leaving 14 bases between the germline ends. Germline-derived CDR1 and CDR2 are KGHSH and LQKENI. The CDR3 DNA follows: TGTGCCAGCTCACCTACGGGGGTCAGAGATTCACCCCTCCACTTT. It codes for CASSPTGVRDSPLHF.

The chain links TRBV4-1 to TRBJ2-5; D is uncertain. V was shortened by 1 base and J by 5 bases, with 11 bases between the two germline ends. Germline values: CDR1 MGHRA, CDR2 YSYEKL. The CDR3 loop spans 14 amino acids. The CDR3 DNA is TGCGCCAGCAGCCAAGTACAAGCGAAGGAGACCCAGTACTTC. Translation: CASSQVQAKETQYF.

J is TRBJ1-1 and V is TRBV18, with 7 bases identical to TRBD1. Germline V lookup: CDR1 KGHSH, CDR2 LQKENI. This CDR3 contains 16 residues. Trimming cost V 5 bases and J 5 bases; bases outside gene matches: 14. CDR3 coding DNA: TGTGCCAGCTCAAAGAGAGGGGGCTGGGTTAGGACTGAAGCTTTCTTT. It yields the protein CASSKRGGWVRTEAFF.

The V gene is TRBV25-1, the J gene TRBJ2-2; weak D call: TRBD1 (5 bases). This CDR3 comprises 15 residues. Between the trimmed V and J ends, which lost 1 base and 0 bases, there was a span of 6 bases. Germline V gives CDR1 MGHDK, CDR2 SYGVNS. CDR3 DNA sequence: TGTGCCAGCAGTGAATGGGGCTCGAACACCGGGGAGCTGTTTTTT. Amino acid sequence: CASSEWGSNTGELFF.

The chain employs TRBV21-1 and TRBJ2-5; the table's D call of TRBD2 was not tested on the DNA. TRBV21-1 has pseudogene status. This CDR3 region has 17 residues. The CDR3 loop is CASSKGGTSGVQETQYF. In DNA, the CDR3 is TGTGCCAGCAGCAAAGGGGGGACTAGCGGGGTCCAAGAGACCCAGTACTTC.

The genes are TRBV11-2 and TRBJ1-1; maybe TRBD1 (6 bases). The CDR3 length is 14 residues. Germline V CDR1 and CDR2: SGHAT, FQNNGV. Trimming left V 5 bases short and J 7 bases short, with 17 bases between. The CDR3 region has the DNA TGTGCCAGCAGCCAAAGGGGGAAAGGCTATGAAGCTTTCTTT. The encoded protein is CASSQRGKGYEAFF.

The chain couples TRBV6-6 to TRBJ1-2; tentatively, D is TRBD1 (6 bases). The CDR3 extends over 15 amino acids. Germline V gene data show CDR1 as MNHNY and CDR2 as SVGAGI (reference sequence). Trimming pared 4 bases from V and 1 base from J, leaving 13 bases between. CDR3 sequence reads: CASSSTGSVNYGYTF. As DNA, the CDR3 is TGTGCCAGCAGTTCCACAGGGTCCGTTAACTATGGCTACACCTTC.

The chain links TRBV6-4 to TRBJ2-3; the match to TRBD2 covers 8 bases. Losses at the gene ends were 5 bases for V and 3 bases for J; bases not matched to a gene: 4. This CDR3 has 14 residues. Germline V lookup: CDR1 MRHNA, CDR2 SNTAGT. The CDR3 coding sequence is TGTGCCAGCAGTCCCACGGGGGGGACAGATACGCAGTATTTT. This codes for CASSPTGGTDTQYF.

This clone was counted only a few times. This chain connects TRBV4-1 to TRBJ2-1; D remains ambiguous. With 2 bases removed from V and 5 bases from J, the gap between germline ends came to 13 bases. The germline V gene encodes CDR1 MGHRA and CDR2 YSYEKL. There are 15 residues in the CDR3. CDR3: CASSQSNAGDNEQFF. The CDR3 DNA is TGCGCCAGCAGCCAATCGAACGCTGGAGACAATGAGCAGTTCTTC.

This clone was seen a single time. The chain combines TRBV6-6 with TRBJ1-3, with D possibly TRBD1 on 6 matching bases. The ends were cut back, 5 bases at V and 0 bases at J, with 11 bases in the middle. The CDR3 has 15 residues. Germline V gene sequence: CDR1 MNHNY, CDR2 SVGAGI (reference sequence). The CDR3 loop is CASSPTGSSGNTIYF. CDR3 DNA: TGTGCCAGCAGTCCCACAGGGAGCTCTGGAAACACCATATATTTT.

The genes are TRBV7-9 and TRBJ2-5; 8 bases are a match to TRBD2. Looked up from germline, CDR1 is SEHNR and CDR2 is FQNEAQ (reference sequence). V shed 5 bases and J 3 bases; nucleotides not matched to a gene: 8. CDR3 length equals 15 residues. Here the CDR3 DNA reads TGTGCCAGCAGCCAAACGGGGGGGGCTGAAGAGACCCAGTACTTC. Its protein product is CASSQTGGAEETQYF.

The CDR3 region has the DNA TGTGCCAGCAGTTGGGTCGACAATCCCTACGAGCAGTACTTC. It yields the protein CASSWVDNPYEQYF. This chain connects TRBV27 to TRBJ2-5; D gene unclear. The better agreement between TRBJ2-7 and the DNA end casts doubt on the J call. The germline gives CDR1 MNHEY, CDR2 SMNVEV (reference sequence). The CDR3 is made up of 14 amino acids.

This clone was detected once. The chain links TRBV6-5 to TRBJ1-2, with 7 positions matching TRBD1. Germline CDR1 MNHEY, CDR2 SVGAGI. The V and J ends lost 5 bases and 3 bases, in that order; junction bases with no gene match: 6. The CDR3 runs 14 residues. In DNA, the CDR3 is TGTGCCAGCAGTGAAGACAGGGTCGACTATGGCTACACCTTC. It codes for CASSEDRVDYGYTF.